This record covers a single TCR beta chain. TCRdb keeps only in-frame clones here, not all; method: immunoSEQ multiplex PCR. The table records about 27,000 clones, about 89% of them present only once. The data stem from a study of T cell changes during pregnancy in multiple sclerosis. V was cut by 2 bases and J by 4 bases, with 8 bases left in between. The germline gives CDR1 MNHEY, CDR2 SMNVEV (reference sequence). This CDR3 region has 13 residues. The sequence came from a female donor in good health, enrolled as a control in a pregnancy study. The chain combines TRBV27 with TRBJ1-1; maybe TRBD1 (5 bases). Sequenced material: CD8+ T cells from peripheral blood mononuclear cells, taken in the first trimester of pregnancy. In DNA, the CDR3 is TGTGCCAGCAGTTTAGGAGGGACCACTGAAGCTTTCTTT. It specifies CASSLGGTTEAFF.